What follows are 18 T cell receptor beta chains derived from one specimen sequenced in a study of cytomegalovirus exposure and HLA in healthy donors. It was with 60 Vbeta and 13 Jbeta primers that the PCR ran. TCRdb's table, derived via immunoSEQ multiplex PCR, lists solely in-frame clones and lacks some. The sample comprises around 80,000 clones, around 68% of which are singletons, and more than 8% rests with the top ten. The sample taken for sequencing was PBMCs. These receptors all stem from a man aged 40-50 years in good health and CMV-seropositive.

The V and J genes are TRBV4-2 and TRBJ1-6; TRBD1 aligns across 7 bases. The V gene's germline CDR1 is LGHNA and CDR2 YNFKEQ. Germline trimming cut 1 base from V and 7 bases from J; bases unmatched to any gene: 7. The CDR3 has 16 residues. CDR3 loop: CASSQVDRVLNSPLHF. The CDR3 DNA is TGTGCCAGCAGCCAAGTAGACAGGGTCCTCAATTCACCCCTCCACTTT.

This clone was recorded a few times. J is TRBJ2-7 and V is TRBV6-1; D call uncertain. CDR1 and CDR2 (germline): MNHNS, SASEGT. Trimming shortened V by 11 bases and J by 3 bases, and 14 bases separated the two germline ends. The CDR3 spans 12 residues. The DNA for the CDR3 is TGTGCCGGCCGCGACCCAGGCTACGAGCAGTACTTC. It encodes CAGRDPGYEQYF.

About this clone: The sample holds other DNA sequences that translate to the same CDR3. As DNA, the CDR3 is TGTGCCAGCAGCTTACAGGGATCGAACACTGAAGCTTTCTTT. Protein product: CASSLQGSNTEAFF. The V and J genes are TRBV9 and TRBJ1-1; TRBD1 is a possible D gene (6 bases). The CDR3 totals 14 residues. Trimming took off 4 bases at V and 1 base at J, with 11 bases between the two ends. Germline values: CDR1 SGDLS, CDR2 YYNGEE.

DNA of the CDR3: TGTGCCAGCAGTACCCCCGGACTCGGCCTCGATGAGCAGTTCTTC. Its protein product is CASSTPGLGLDEQFF. The V call is TRBV27, the J call TRBJ2-1, with a tentative D call TRBD2 (5 bases). This CDR3 is 15 amino acids long. The V gene lost 5 bases and the J gene lost 8 bases, with 19 bases spanning the gap. Germline assignment: CDR1 MNHEY and CDR2 SMNVEV (reference sequence).

The chain links TRBV7-8 to TRBJ2-7; 7 bases align to TRBD2. V was pared by 4 bases and J by 0 bases, with 6 bases of the junction left unmatched. The CDR3 consists of 15 residues. Germline CDR1 is SGHVS and CDR2 is FQNEAQ. CDR3 in DNA: TGTGCCAGCAGCTCCCTAGCGGTTAGCTCCTACGAGCAGTACTTC. Amino acid sequence: CASSSLAVSSYEQYF.

This chain uses TRBV7-3 with TRBJ2-1; 7 bases are shared with TRBD2. Germline CDR1 reads SGHTA; CDR2 reads FQGTGA. Unmatched junction bases numbered 14, after V lost 5 bases and J lost 4 bases. CDR3 size: 17 residues. CDR3 region: CASSPKPRELLYNEQFF. CDR3 nucleotide sequence: TGTGCCAGCAGCCCAAAACCGCGGGAGTTACTTTACAATGAGCAGTTCTTC.

V usage is TRBV7-9 and J usage is TRBJ2-7; D is undetermined. The CDR3 covers 11 residues. Trimming took 2 bases from V and 3 from J, leaving 2 bases between them. Germline V gives CDR1 SEHNR, CDR2 FQNEAQ (reference sequence). The CDR3 sequence: CASSLRYEQYF. The DNA for the CDR3 is TGTGCCAGCAGCTTACGCTACGAGCAGTACTTC.

The J gene is TRBJ2-7, the V gene TRBV30; a possible D gene is TRBD1 (6 bases). Germline lookup yields CDR1 GTSNPN and CDR2 SVGIG (reference sequence). This CDR3 has 14 amino acids. Trimming took 0 bases from V and 3 from J, leaving 12 bases between them. DNA of the CDR3: TGTGCCTGGAGTGTACGGACAGCTATCTACGAGCAGTACTTC. It specifies CAWSVRTAIYEQYF.

The V and J genes are TRBV29-1 and TRBJ2-3; 8 positions match TRBD1. The V segment lost 0 bases and the J segment 2 bases; nucleotides outside the gene matches: 10. The CDR3 spans 17 residues. Germline V gene data show CDR1 as SQVTM and CDR2 as ANQGSEA. CDR3 nucleotides: TGCAGCGTTGAAGATCCGAGACAGGGGACCTCCACAGATACGCAGTATTTT. Its protein is CSVEDPRQGTSTDTQYF.

The rearrangement joins TRBV6-5 to TRBJ1-1; D is unclear. The CDR3 sequence is 14 residues long. The germline CDR1 and CDR2 sequences are MNHEY and SVGAGI. Trimming left V 2 bases short and J 4 bases short, with 11 bases between. The CDR3 loop is CASSYRGYGTEAFF. The DNA for the CDR3 is TGTGCCAGCAGTTACCGAGGGTACGGCACTGAAGCTTTCTTT.

The V call is TRBV30, the J call TRBJ1-4; 10 nucleotides agree with TRBD1. Germline assignment: CDR1 GTSNPN and CDR2 SVGIG (reference sequence). V was pared by 2 bases and J by 7 bases, with 10 bases of the junction left unmatched. The CDR3 totals 16 residues. In DNA, the CDR3 is TGTGCCTGGAGTCCAGGGACAGGGGTAACAAGTGAAAAACTGTTTTTT. It codes for CAWSPGTGVTSEKLFF.

The J gene is TRBJ1-2, the V gene TRBV19, with D possibly being TRBD1 (5 bases). Germline CDR1 and CDR2: LNHDA and SQIVND (reference sequence). V lost 6 bases to trimming and J lost 8 bases, with 19 bases between them. The CDR3 length is 14 residues. The CDR3 here is CASREGTDSWGYTF. In DNA, the CDR3 is TGTGCCAGTAGGGAGGGGACTGACTCATGGGGCTACACCTTC.

Only a few counts were recorded for this clone. The gene calls are TRBV7-2 and TRBJ2-3; 12 positions match TRBD2. CDR3 size: 16 residues. V gave up 5 bases and J gave up 5 bases; unmatched junction bases: 8. Germline V gives CDR1 SGHTA, CDR2 FQGNSA. CDR3 coding DNA: TGTGCCAGCAGCACCAGCTTGACTAGCGGGGGAGATACGCAGTATTTT. It is translated as CASSTSLTSGGDTQYF.

The chain uses TRBV5-5 and TRBJ1-6; possible D gene TRBD1, 6 bases. The germline CDR1 and CDR2 sequences are SGHKS and YYEKEE (reference sequence). V lost 0 bases to trimming and J lost 6 bases, with 13 bases between them. CDR3 length: 16 amino acids. The CDR3 sequence: CASSLGGGAGNSPLHF. In DNA, the CDR3 is TGTGCCAGCAGCTTGGGGGGGGGCGCGGGTAATTCACCCCTCCACTTT. Full variable domain (missing parts from reference TRBV5-5 and TRBJ1-6): DAGVTQSPTHLIKTRGQQVTLRCSPISGHKSVSWYQQVLGQGPQFIFQYYEKEERGRGNFPDRFSARQFPNYSSELNVNALLLGDSALYLCASSLGGGAGNSPLHFGNGTRLTVT.

The rearrangement joins TRBV28 to TRBJ2-2; weak D call: TRBD1 (6 bases). The V end lost 5 bases, the J end lost 4 bases, and 14 bases lay between the germline ends. Germline V gene sequence: CDR1 MDHEN, CDR2 SYDVKM. This CDR3 spans 15 amino acids. This CDR3 reads CASSLDSPGTGELFF. CDR3 in DNA: TGTGCCAGCAGTCTGGACAGTCCGGGCACCGGGGAGCTGTTTTTT.

The rearrangement joins TRBV28 to TRBJ2-2; 7 nucleotides line up with TRBD2. The CDR3 is 13 residues long. V lost 5 bases to trimming and J lost 4 bases; unmatched junction nucleotides: 1. The germline CDR1 and CDR2 sequences are MDHEN and SYDVKM. In DNA form, the CDR3 reads TGTGCCAGCAGTGGGGGGGGCACCGGGGAGCTGTTTTTT. Translated, it gives CASSGGGTGELFF.

Comment on this clone: At the DNA level, this CDR3 is encoded by other sequences in the same sample as well. The J gene is TRBJ2-5, the V gene TRBV6-6; tentatively, D is TRBD2 (6 bases). From germline, CDR1 is MNHNY and CDR2 SVGAGI (reference sequence). V lost 6 bases and J 3 bases, leaving 11 bases between the germline ends. The CDR3 is made up of 13 amino acids. The CDR3 reads CASRGGGKETQYF. Written as DNA, the CDR3 is TGTGCCAGCAGGGGAGGAGGGAAAGAGACCCAGTACTTC.

This clone was seen more than once but under ten times. The rearrangement links TRBV19 to TRBJ1-2; unclear D gene. Germline V CDR1 and CDR2: LNHDA, SQIVND (reference sequence). Trimming took 7 bases from V and 8 from J, leaving 17 bases between them. The CDR3 runs to 13 residues. The CDR3 DNA sequence: TGTGCCAGTACCCCTGGGCCGGAATCCGGCTACACCTTC. Translated: CASTPGPESGYTF.